Below, one T cell receptor beta chain is given with its context. The antigen it recognizes is unknown. The sample holds no much larger clone one base away, and base qualities are not on file. The data originate from a study of blood T cell repertoires in COVID-19 (dated by TCRdb to 2018 to 2021). For the study in its entirety: The collaborator samples originated in the United States, Italy and Spain and spanned the acute and convalescent phases of COVID-19. Samples were obtained from the ongoing ImmuneRACE study (first 160 participants) and from over 1,000 subjects provided by 6 global collaborators. The prospective study material was composed of cDNA or gDNA derived from T cells, B-cell-depleted T cells, or PBMCs. A de-identified subject ID, COVID-19 status, age in years and sex were almost always included in the sample metadata. The repertoires were made available in a free public database intended to serve as a resource for research on the immune response to SARS-CoV-2. Where HLA class I and class II types were available, the types were taken from metadata supplied by the sample provider, not from assay-based typing. Deeply sampled blood TCRbeta repertoires from subjects exposed to, actively infected with, or recovered from COVID-19 were included in the dataset. Results and caveats for the whole study, not just this receptor: How much clinical and demographic metadata was included differed by source and by participant, and the metadata was provided uncurated.

TCRbeta CDR3 regions were amplified from genomic DNA by means of the immunoSEQ Assay, a bias-controlled multiplex PCR. In the authors' own workflow: The number of nucleated cells in each sample was estimated by amplification of reference gene primers within the assay. To quantify the absolute abundance of each unique TCRbeta CDR3 rearrangement, sequence reads were collapsed and filtered. For each sample, productive Simpson clonality was calculated as the square root of Simpson's diversity index across productive rearrangements. TCRdb obtained this table from immuneACCESS and retained in-frame rearrangements with V and J assigned. These tables miss some clones; where compared with another copy, unresolved V genes account for less than half of the shortfall, and the remainder is unexplained. Clonal size and the V and J genes are those of that table, whereas D and trimming came from the DNA. The sample contains 290,000 or so clones, over 75% of them found a single time. The ten largest clones add up to roughly 1.1% of the sample.

Based on the germline V gene, the CDR1 and CDR2 sequences are SGHTS and YDEGEE. V lost 6 bases and J lost 2 bases; the stretch between them is 18 bases long. Including cysteine and phenylalanine, the CDR3 has 16 amino acids. The only DNA kept is the CDR3, 48 bases in frame from the first base. Participants in the prospective study were aged 18 to 89 years, lived in under 30 United States geographic areas, and enrolled through a virtual design. To assign participants to cohorts, the prospective study relied on clinical history that participants themselves reported in a screening survey and a study questionnaire. ImmuneRACE Cohort 3 recovered participants were defined by two consecutive negative NP/OP PCR tests, healthcare professional clearance, or symptom resolution. Mobile phlebotomists in the prospective study collected whole blood, serum and a nasopharyngeal or oropharyngeal swab from every participant. Prospective study participants could optionally give additional blood draws and questionnaires over an approximately two-month period. Before DNA extraction, blood samples from the prospective study were shipped at room temperature or frozen.

The material sequenced was PBMCs or T cells enriched from blood (not recorded which). The chain is made from TRBV5-8 and TRBJ1-5; the D gene remains uncertain. The receptor's source is a woman younger than 45 who had recovered from COVID-19. The DNA is as follows: TGTGCCAGCACTCTGTCCGGGCACGGGGGCAATCAGCCCCAGCATTTT. Translated, this gives CASTLSGHGGNQPQHF.